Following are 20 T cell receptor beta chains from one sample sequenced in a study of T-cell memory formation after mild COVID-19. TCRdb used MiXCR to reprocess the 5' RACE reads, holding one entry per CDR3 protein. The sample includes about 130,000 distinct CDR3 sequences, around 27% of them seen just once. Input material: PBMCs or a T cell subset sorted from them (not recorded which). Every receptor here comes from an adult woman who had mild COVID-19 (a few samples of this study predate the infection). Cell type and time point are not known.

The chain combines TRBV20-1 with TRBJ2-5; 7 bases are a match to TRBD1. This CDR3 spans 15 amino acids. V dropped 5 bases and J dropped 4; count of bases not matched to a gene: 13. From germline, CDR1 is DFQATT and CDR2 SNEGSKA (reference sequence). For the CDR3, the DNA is TGCAGTGCTCCGACGACAGGGATGGCCGTAGAGACCCAGTACTTC. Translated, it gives CSAPTTGMAVETQYF.

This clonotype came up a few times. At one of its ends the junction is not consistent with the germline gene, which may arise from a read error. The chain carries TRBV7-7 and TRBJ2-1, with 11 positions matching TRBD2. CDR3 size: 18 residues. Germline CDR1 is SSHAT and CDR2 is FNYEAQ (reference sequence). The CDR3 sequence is CASSYATSGVPLENEQFF. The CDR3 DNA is TGTGCTAGCAGCTACGCGACTAGCGGGGTCCCCTTGGAGAATGAGCAGTTCTTC.

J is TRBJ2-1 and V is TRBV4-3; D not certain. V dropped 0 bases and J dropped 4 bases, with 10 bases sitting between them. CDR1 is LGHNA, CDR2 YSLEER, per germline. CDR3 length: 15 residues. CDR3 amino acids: CASSQDPAIYNEQFF. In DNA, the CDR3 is TGCGCCAGCAGCCAAGATCCGGCAATTTACAATGAGCAGTTCTTC.

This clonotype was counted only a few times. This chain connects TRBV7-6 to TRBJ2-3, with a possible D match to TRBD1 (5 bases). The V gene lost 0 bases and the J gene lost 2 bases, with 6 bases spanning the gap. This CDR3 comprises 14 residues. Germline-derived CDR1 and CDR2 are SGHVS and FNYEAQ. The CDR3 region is CASSLAGDTDTQYF. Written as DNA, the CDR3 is TGTGCCAGCAGCTTAGCAGGGGACACAGATACGCAGTATTTT. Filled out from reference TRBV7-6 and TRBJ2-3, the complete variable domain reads GAGVSQSPRYKVTKRGQDVALRCDPISGHVSLYWYRQALGQGPEFLTYFNYEAQQDKSGLPNDRFSAERPEGSISTLTIQRTEQRDSAMYRCASSLAGDTDTQYFGPGTRLTVL.

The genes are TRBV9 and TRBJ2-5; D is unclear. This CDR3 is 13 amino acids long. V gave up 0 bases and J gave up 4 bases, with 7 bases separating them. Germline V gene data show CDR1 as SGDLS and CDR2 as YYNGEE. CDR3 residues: CASSVGGAETQYF. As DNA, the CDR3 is TGTGCCAGCAGCGTAGGTGGTGCAGAGACCCAGTACTTC. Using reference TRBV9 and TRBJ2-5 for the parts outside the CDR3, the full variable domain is DSGVTQTPKHLITATGQRVTLRCSPRSGDLSVYWYQQSLDQGLQFLIQYYNGEERAKGNILERFSAQQFPDLHSELNLSSLELGDSALYFCASSVGGAETQYFGPGTRLLVL.

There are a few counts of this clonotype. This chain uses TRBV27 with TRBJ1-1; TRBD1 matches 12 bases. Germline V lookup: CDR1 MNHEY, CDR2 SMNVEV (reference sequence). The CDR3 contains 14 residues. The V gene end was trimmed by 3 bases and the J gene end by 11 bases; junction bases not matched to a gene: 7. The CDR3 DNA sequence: TGTGCCAGCAGTTTTGGGACAGGGGGCTTTGGGGCTTTCTTT. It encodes CASSFGTGGFGAFF.

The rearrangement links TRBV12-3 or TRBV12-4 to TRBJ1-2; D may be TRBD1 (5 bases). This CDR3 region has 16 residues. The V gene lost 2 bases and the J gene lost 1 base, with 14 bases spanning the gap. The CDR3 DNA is TGTGCCAGCAGTTTAAATTTCGGGGGAAGTAACTATGGCTACACCTTC. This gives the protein CASSLNFGGSNYGYTF.

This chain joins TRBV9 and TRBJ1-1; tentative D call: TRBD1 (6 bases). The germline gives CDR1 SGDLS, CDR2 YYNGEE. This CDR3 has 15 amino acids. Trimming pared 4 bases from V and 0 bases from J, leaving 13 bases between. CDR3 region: CASSPSGGMNTEAFF. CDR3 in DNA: TGTGCCAGCAGCCCTAGTGGGGGCATGAACACTGAAGCTTTCTTT.

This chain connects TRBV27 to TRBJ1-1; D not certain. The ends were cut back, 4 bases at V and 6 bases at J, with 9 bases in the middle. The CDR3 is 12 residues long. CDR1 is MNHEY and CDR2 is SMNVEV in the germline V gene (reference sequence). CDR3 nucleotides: TGTGCCAGCAGTTATCCTGGGGCTGAAGCTTTCTTT. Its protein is CASSYPGAEAFF.

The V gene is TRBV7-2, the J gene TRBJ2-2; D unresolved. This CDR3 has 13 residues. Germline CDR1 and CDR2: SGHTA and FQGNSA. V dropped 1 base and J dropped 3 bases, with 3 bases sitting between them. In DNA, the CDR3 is TGTGCCAGCAGCTTAGGACACACCGGGGAGCTGTTTTTT. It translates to CASSLGHTGELFF.

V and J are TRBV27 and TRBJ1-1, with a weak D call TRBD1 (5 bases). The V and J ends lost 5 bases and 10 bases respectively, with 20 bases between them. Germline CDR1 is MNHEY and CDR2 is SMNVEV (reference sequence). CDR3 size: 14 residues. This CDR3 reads CASSPLTWGEGAFF. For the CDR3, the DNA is TGTGCCAGCAGTCCGTTGACGTGGGGGGAGGGAGCTTTCTTT.

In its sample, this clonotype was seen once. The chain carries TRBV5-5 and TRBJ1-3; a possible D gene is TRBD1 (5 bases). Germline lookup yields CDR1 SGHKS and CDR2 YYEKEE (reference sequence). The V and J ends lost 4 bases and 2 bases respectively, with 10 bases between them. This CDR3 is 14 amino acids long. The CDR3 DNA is TGTGCCAGCAGCCCAACAGGCCCTGGAAACACCATATATTTT. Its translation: CASSPTGPGNTIYF.

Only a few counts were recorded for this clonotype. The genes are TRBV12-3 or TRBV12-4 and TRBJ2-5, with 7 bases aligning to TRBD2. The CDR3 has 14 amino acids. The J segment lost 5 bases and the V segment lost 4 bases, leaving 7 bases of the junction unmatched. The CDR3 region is CASSWQWGGETQYF. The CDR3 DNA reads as TGTGCCAGCAGTTGGCAGTGGGGAGGGGAGACCCAGTACTTC.

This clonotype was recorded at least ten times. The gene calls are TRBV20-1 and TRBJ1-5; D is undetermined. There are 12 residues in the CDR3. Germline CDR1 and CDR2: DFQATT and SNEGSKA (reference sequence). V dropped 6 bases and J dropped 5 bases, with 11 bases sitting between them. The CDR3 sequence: CSATEVDQPQHF. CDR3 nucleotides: TGCAGTGCCACCGAAGTCGATCAGCCCCAGCATTTT.

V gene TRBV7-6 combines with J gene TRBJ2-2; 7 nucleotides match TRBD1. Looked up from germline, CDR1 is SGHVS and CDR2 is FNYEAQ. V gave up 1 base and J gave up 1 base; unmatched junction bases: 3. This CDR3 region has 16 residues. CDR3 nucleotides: TGTGCCAGCAGCTTAGGGGGGACAGAGAACACCGGGGAGCTGTTTTTT. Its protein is CASSLGGTENTGELFF.

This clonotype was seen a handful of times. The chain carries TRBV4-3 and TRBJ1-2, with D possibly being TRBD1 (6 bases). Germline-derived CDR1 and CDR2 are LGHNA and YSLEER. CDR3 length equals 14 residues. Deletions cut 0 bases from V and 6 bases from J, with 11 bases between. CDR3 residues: CASSQDRTDHGYTF. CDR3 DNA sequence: TGCGCCAGCAGCCAAGATAGGACAGACCATGGCTACACCTTC.

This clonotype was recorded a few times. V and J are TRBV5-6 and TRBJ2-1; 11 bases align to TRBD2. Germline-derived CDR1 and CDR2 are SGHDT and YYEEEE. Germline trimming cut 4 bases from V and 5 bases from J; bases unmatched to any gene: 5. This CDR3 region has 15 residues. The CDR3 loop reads CASSRGLADNNEQFF. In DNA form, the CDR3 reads TGTGCCAGCAGCAGGGGACTAGCGGACAACAATGAGCAGTTCTTC.

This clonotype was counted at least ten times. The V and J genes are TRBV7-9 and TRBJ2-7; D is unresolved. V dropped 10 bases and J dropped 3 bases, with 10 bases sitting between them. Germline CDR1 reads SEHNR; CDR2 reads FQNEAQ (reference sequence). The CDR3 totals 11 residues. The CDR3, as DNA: TGTGCCACCAAGGATTTCTACGAGCAGTACTTC. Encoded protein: CATKDFYEQYF.

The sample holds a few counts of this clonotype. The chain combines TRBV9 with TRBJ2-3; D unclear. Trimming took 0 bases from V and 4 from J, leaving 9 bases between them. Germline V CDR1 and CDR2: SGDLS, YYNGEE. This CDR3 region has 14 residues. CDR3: CASSVDGVPDTQYF. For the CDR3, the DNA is TGTGCCAGCAGCGTAGATGGGGTGCCAGATACGCAGTATTTT.

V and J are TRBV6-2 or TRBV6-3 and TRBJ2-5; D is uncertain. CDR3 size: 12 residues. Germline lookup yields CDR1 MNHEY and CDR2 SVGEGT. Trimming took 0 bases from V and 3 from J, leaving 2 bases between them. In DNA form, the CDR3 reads TGTGCCAGCAGTTACTCCGAAGAGACCCAGTACTTC. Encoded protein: CASSYSEETQYF.